The clone carrying this TCR beta chain was seen ten or more times. No antigen is known for it. There were TCR beta CDR3 regions amplified from RNA transcripts. First-round RT-PCR with HTBI primers amplified the TCR CDR3 region. TCRdb reprocessed the multiplex PCR reads with MiXCR, giving one entry per CDR3 protein. This sample has a few hundred thousand distinct CDR3 sequences; around a sixth occur once, and the top ten carry roughly 7.3%. This CDR3 is 16 amino acids long. The germline gives CDR1 DFQATT, CDR2 SNEGSKA (reference sequence). V shed 6 bases and J 4 bases; nucleotides not matched to a gene: 11. The data are from a study of T cells in Graves' hyperthyroidism and ophthalmopathy. Background on the study: It was at initial diagnosis, before any treatment, that peripheral blood was collected.

Study-wide results and caveats: Most clonotypes expanded in the thyroid (above 0.001) were also present in blood. Through a model of 13 V-J features, ophthalmopathy was separated from stable hyperthyroidism.

The receptor was derived from a woman in her 30s with Graves' hyperthyroidism. The source material was blood. The chain carries TRBV20-1 and TRBJ2-2, with 10 bases matching TRBD2. The CDR3 region has the DNA TGCAGTGCCACCGGGACTAGCGACCAGGGCACCGGGGAGCTGTTTTTT. Translated, it gives CSATGTSDQGTGELFF.